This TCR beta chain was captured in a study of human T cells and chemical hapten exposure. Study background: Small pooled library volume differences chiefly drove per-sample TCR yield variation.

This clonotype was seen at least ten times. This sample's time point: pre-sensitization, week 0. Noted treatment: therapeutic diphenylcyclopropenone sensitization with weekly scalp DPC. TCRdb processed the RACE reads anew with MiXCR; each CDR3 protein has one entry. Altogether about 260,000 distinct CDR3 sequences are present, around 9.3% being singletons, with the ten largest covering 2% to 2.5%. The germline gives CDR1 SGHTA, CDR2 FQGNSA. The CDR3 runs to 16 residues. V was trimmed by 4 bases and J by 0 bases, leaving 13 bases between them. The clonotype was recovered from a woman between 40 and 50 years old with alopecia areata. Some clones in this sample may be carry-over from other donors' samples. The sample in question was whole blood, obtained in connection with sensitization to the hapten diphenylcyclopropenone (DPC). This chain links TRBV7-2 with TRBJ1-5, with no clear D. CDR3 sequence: CASSSGGSDSNQPQHF. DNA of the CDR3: TGTGCCAGCAGCTCCGGAGGGAGCGATAGCAATCAGCCCCAGCATTTT.